These 28 T cell receptor beta chains came from one sample sequenced in a study of cytomegalovirus exposure and HLA in healthy donors (dated by TCRdb to 2015 to 2018). Library method: the immunoSEQ multiplex PCR assay. The multiplex PCR relied on a mix of 60 forward primers for TCR Vbeta segments and 13 reverse primers for TCR Jbeta segments. TCRdb carries this immuneACCESS record with in-frame sequences only. Its versions omit some clonotypes, under half of them owing to an unresolved V gene in the studies checked, with the rest unexplained. The sample data list approximately 200,000 clones, and over 65% of these were observed just once. The leading ten clones occupy roughly a sixth of the sample. The sample was PBMCs. The receptors here all came from a man aged 35 to 55 in good health and CMV-seronegative.

This clone was counted a few times. V gene TRBV6-5 combines with J gene TRBJ1-1; possible D gene TRBD1, 6 bases. CDR1 is MNHEY, CDR2 SVGAGI, per germline. CDR3 length equals 13 residues. Trimming shortened V by 5 bases and J by 8 bases, and 15 bases separated the two germline ends. CDR3 sequence reads: CASSQYGTNEAFF. The CDR3 DNA reads as TGTGCCAGCAGTCAATACGGGACAAACGAAGCTTTCTTT.

The rearrangement links TRBV11-2 to TRBJ2-7, with a tentative D call TRBD2 (6 bases). The CDR3 contains 16 residues. Trimming removed 1 base at V and 7 bases at J, with 20 bases between. From germline, CDR1 is SGHAT and CDR2 FQNNGV. In nucleotides, the CDR3 is TGTGCCAGCAGCTTAGGTGGTAGCGGCCCCGGGCGGGAGCAGTACTTC. Translating it yields CASSLGGSGPGREQYF.

This clone has a single count. The chain links TRBV19 to TRBJ2-2; D is perhaps TRBD2 (7 bases). The V end was cut by 5 bases, the J end by 4 bases, with 14 bases between. The CDR3 is 15 amino acids. CDR1 and CDR2 from the germline V gene are LNHDA and SQIVND (reference sequence). The CDR3 loop is CASSSEGEGTGELFF. CDR3 DNA sequence: TGTGCCAGTAGTTCGGAGGGGGAGGGCACCGGGGAGCTGTTTTTT.

V and J are TRBV28 and TRBJ2-7; the D is unclear. With 4 bases removed from V and 2 bases from J, the gap between germline ends came to 15 bases. Germline CDR1 is MDHEN and CDR2 is SYDVKM. The CDR3 consists of 15 residues. Here the CDR3 reads CASSSSGDTTYEQYF. The CDR3 DNA sequence: TGTGCCAGCAGTTCCTCCGGCGACACGACCTACGAGCAGTACTTC.

The chain couples TRBV7-3 to TRBJ1-3; 9 positions match TRBD1. The CDR3 totals 16 residues. The ends lost 6 bases at V and 0 bases at J; junction bases unmatched: 6. Germline CDR1 SGHTA, CDR2 FQGTGA. CDR3 sequence reads: CASSLTGQGSGNTIYF. CDR3 coding DNA: TGTGCCAGCAGTCTGACGGGACAGGGCTCTGGAAACACCATATATTTT.

V and J are TRBV6-5 and TRBJ1-5; 7 bases align to TRBD1. Germline V gene sequence: CDR1 MNHEY, CDR2 SVGAGI. V was clipped by 6 bases and J by 3 bases; unmatched bases: 2. The CDR3 consists of 13 residues. CDR3 nucleotides: TGTGCCAGCAGGGGGACAGACAATCAGCCCCAGCATTTT. Its translation: CASRGTDNQPQHF.

This clone was detected only once. The CDR3 here is CASSPGSSYYEQYF. The CDR3 DNA is TGCGCCAGCAGCCCCGGGTCTTCCTACTACGAGCAGTACTTC. V and J are TRBV5-1 and TRBJ2-7; no firm D call. V was cut by 4 bases and J by 3 bases, with 14 bases left in between. The CDR3 spans 14 residues. The germline V gene has CDR1 SGHRS and CDR2 YFSETQ.

V is TRBV19 and J is TRBJ2-7; 10 nucleotides agree with TRBD1. CDR1 is LNHDA, CDR2 SQIVND, per germline (reference sequence). V dropped 6 bases and J dropped 4; count of bases not matched to a gene: 9. CDR3 length equals 15 residues. CDR3 loop: CASSRIGDRGYEQYF. Written as DNA, the CDR3 is TGTGCCAGTAGCAGGATCGGGGACAGGGGATACGAGCAGTACTTC.

Only one count was recorded for this clone. The genes are TRBV5-1 and TRBJ2-3, with 12 bases aligning to TRBD1. CDR1 SGHRS and CDR2 YFSETQ come from the germline V gene. CDR3 size: 15 residues. V shed 4 bases and J 6 bases; nucleotides not matched to a gene: 6. This chain's CDR3 is CASSGGQGAADTQYF. The DNA of the CDR3 is TGCGCCAGCAGCGGGGGACAGGGGGCGGCGGATACGCAGTATTTT.

V is TRBV7-2 and J is TRBJ2-7; TRBD1 matches at 7 bases. The CDR3 extends over 16 amino acids. V gave up 5 bases and J gave up 1 base; unmatched junction bases: 11. The germline gives CDR1 SGHTA, CDR2 FQGNSA. CDR3 amino acids: CASSRNRDSLSYEQYF. CDR3 nucleotides: TGTGCCAGCAGCCGAAACCGGGACAGTTTATCCTACGAGCAGTACTTC.

The V gene is TRBV28, the J gene TRBJ1-1, with D maybe TRBD1 (5 bases). Trimming pared 6 bases from V and 8 bases from J, leaving 16 bases between. Germline V gene sequence: CDR1 MDHEN, CDR2 SYDVKM. The CDR3 is 13 residues long. The CDR3 protein is CASRPPGGLEAFF. The CDR3 DNA reads as TGTGCCAGCAGACCCCCCGGGGGGTTGGAAGCTTTCTTT.

This clone was counted only a few times. V gene TRBV15 combines with J gene TRBJ1-6, with D possibly TRBD1 on 5 matching bases. This CDR3 has 15 residues. Germline CDR1 LNHNV, CDR2 YYDKDF (reference sequence). Deletions cut 3 bases from V and 8 bases from J, with 14 bases between. The CDR3 nucleotides are TGTGCCACCAGCAGTCTCCGGGGGAGTCATTCACCCCTCCACTTT. Translated: CATSSLRGSHSPLHF. Based on the CDR3 plus reference TRBV15 and TRBJ1-6, the full variable domain is DAMVIQNPRYQVTQFGKPVTLSCSQTLNHNVMYWYQQKSSQAPKLLFHYYDKDFNNEADTPDNFQSRRPNTSFCFLDIRSPGLGDTAMYLCATSSLRGSHSPLHFGNGTRLTVT.

The genes are TRBV13 and TRBJ2-3; D possibly corresponds to TRBD1 (5 bases). The ends were cut back, 5 bases at V and 0 bases at J, with 12 bases in the middle. Germline V gene data show CDR1 as PRHDT and CDR2 as FYEKMQ (reference sequence). This CDR3 is built from 15 residues. CDR3 in amino acids: CASSHLGESTDTQYF. The CDR3 DNA follows: TGTGCCAGCAGCCATCTAGGGGAAAGCACAGATACGCAGTATTTT. The full variable domain, its missing parts supplied by reference TRBV13 and TRBJ2-3, is AAGVIQSPRHLIKEKRETATLKCYPIPRHDTVYWYQQGPGQDPQFLISFYEKMQSDKGSIPDRFSAQQFSDYHSELNMSSLELGDSALYFCASSHLGESTDTQYFGPGTRLTVL.

V and J are TRBV7-3 and TRBJ2-1; TRBD2 aligns across 16 bases. The V gene end was trimmed by 5 bases and the J gene end by 14 bases; junction bases not matched to a gene: 6. The CDR3 totals 14 residues. The V gene's germline CDR1 is SGHTA and CDR2 FQGTGA. CDR3 residues: CASSPGLAGGQEFF. CDR3 DNA sequence: TGTGCCAGCAGCCCGGGACTAGCGGGGGGGCAGGAGTTCTTC.

The rearrangement links TRBV10-3 to TRBJ1-2; tentatively, D is TRBD1 (5 bases). The CDR3 is 14 residues long. Between the trimmed V and J ends, which lost 0 bases and 4 bases, there was a span of 9 bases. Germline-derived CDR1 and CDR2 are ENHRY and SYGVKD. CDR3 in amino acids: CAISESPGIYGYTF. In DNA form, the CDR3 reads TGTGCCATCAGTGAGTCCCCAGGGATCTATGGCTACACCTTC.

The chain combines TRBV5-1 with TRBJ1-2; 12 bases fit TRBD1. This CDR3 contains 15 residues. CDR1 is SGHRS and CDR2 is YFSETQ in the germline V gene. V trimming: 4 bases; J trimming: 3 bases; junction bases outside the gene matches: 4. The CDR3 sequence: CASSTGTGGYYGYTF. The CDR3 DNA sequence: TGCGCCAGCAGCACCGGGACAGGGGGCTACTATGGCTACACCTTC.

The rearrangement links TRBV7-3 to TRBJ2-5; 10 bases are a match to TRBD2. With V trimmed by 2 bases and J by 4 bases, 4 bases remained unmatched. Per germline, CDR1 SGHTA and CDR2 FQGTGA. The CDR3 runs 15 residues. The CDR3: CASSLRASGGETQYF. The CDR3 DNA sequence: TGTGCCAGCAGCTTACGGGCTAGCGGGGGAGAGACCCAGTACTTC.

On this clone itself: Other DNA sequences in the same sample also yield this CDR3. The V and J genes are TRBV19 and TRBJ2-5; 7 bases fit TRBD1. Judging by the DNA end, TRBJ2-7 fits better; the J call may be wrong. This CDR3 contains 13 residues. Germline-derived CDR1 and CDR2 are LNHDA and SQIVND (reference sequence). CDR3 coding DNA: TGTGCCAGTAGTATGGGCAGGGGGTACGAGCAGTACTTC. This encodes CASSMGRGYEQYF.

The chain links TRBV5-4 to TRBJ2-5, with TRBD2 identical over 8 bases. Germline V gene lookup returns CDR1 SGHNT and CDR2 YYREEE (reference sequence). The length of the CDR3 is 15 residues. The V segment lost 0 bases and the J segment 4 bases; nucleotides outside the gene matches: 5. This chain's CDR3 is CASSLGREARETQYF. The CDR3 nucleotides read TGTGCCAGCAGCTTGGGGCGGGAGGCCCGAGAGACCCAGTACTTC.

The chain employs TRBV6-5 and TRBJ2-7; the match to TRBD1 covers 8 bases. The V gene's germline CDR1 is MNHEY and CDR2 SVGAGI. The CDR3 is 14 residues long. V was clipped by 6 bases and J by 4 bases; unmatched bases: 8. CDR3 coding DNA: TGTGCCAGCAGCCCCGACAGGGGAAGGTACGAGCAGTACTTC. It encodes CASSPDRGRYEQYF.

The chain combines TRBV28 with TRBJ2-7, with 7 bases fitting TRBD2. Per germline, CDR1 MDHEN and CDR2 SYDVKM. J was trimmed by 1 base and V by 1 base; bases with no gene match: 16. The CDR3 runs 19 residues. The CDR3 here is CASSLSPPRERGISYEQYF. Here the CDR3 DNA reads TGTGCCAGCAGTTTATCCCCCCCTAGGGAGCGGGGCATATCCTACGAGCAGTACTTC.

The rearrangement uses TRBV10-3 and TRBJ2-3, with 9 bases identical to TRBD2. The J segment lost 0 bases and the V segment lost 1 base, leaving 5 bases of the junction unmatched. The CDR3 length is 17 residues. Germline V gene lookup returns CDR1 ENHRY and CDR2 SYGVKD. The CDR3: CAISEYVTSGSTDTQYF. CDR3 coding DNA: TGTGCCATCAGTGAGTACGTGACTAGCGGTAGCACAGATACGCAGTATTTT.

This chain joins TRBV28 and TRBJ2-5, with 9 positions matching TRBD1. The V gene's germline CDR1 is MDHEN and CDR2 SYDVKM. With 2 bases clipped from V and 5 bases from J, the junction kept 6 bases outside the gene matches. This CDR3 has 15 amino acids. CDR3 amino acids: CASSLRTGGRETQYF. CDR3 sequence (DNA): TGTGCCAGCAGTTTACGCACAGGGGGCCGGGAGACCCAGTACTTC. Full variable domain (outside the CDR3, taken from reference TRBV28 and TRBJ2-5): DVKVTQSSRYLVKRTGEKVFLECVQDMDHENMFWYRQDPGLGLRLIYFSYDVKMKEKGDIPEGYSVSREKKERFSLILESASTNQTSMYLCASSLRTGGRETQYFGPGTRLLVL.

The chain combines TRBV4-1 with TRBJ1-5; D unclear. In germline, CDR1 is MGHRA, CDR2 YSYEKL. The CDR3 runs to 17 residues. V lost 0 bases to trimming and J lost 0 bases, with 12 bases between them. The CDR3: CASSQDFTGYSNQPQHF. CDR3 coding DNA: TGCGCCAGCAGCCAAGATTTTACGGGTTATAGCAATCAGCCCCAGCATTTT.

This clone was counted only a few times. This sequence joins TRBV4-2 and TRBJ2-1; maybe TRBD2 (6 bases). The V end was cut by 1 base, the J end by 7 bases, with 11 bases between. From germline, CDR1 is LGHNA and CDR2 YNFKEQ. The CDR3 length is 14 residues. CDR3: CASSQGISGNEQFF. The CDR3 region has the DNA TGTGCCAGCAGCCAAGGTATTAGCGGTAATGAGCAGTTCTTC.

The chain joins TRBV6-6 to TRBJ1-1; 8 bases map to TRBD1. The V segment lost 5 bases and the J segment 1 base; nucleotides outside the gene matches: 6. This CDR3 has 15 amino acids. Germline V CDR1 and CDR2: MNHNY, SVGAGI (reference sequence). CDR3 DNA: TGTGCCAGCAGTAGGGGACAGGTGAAGAACACTGAAGCTTTCTTT. Translated, it gives CASSRGQVKNTEAFF.

This chain uses TRBV7-9 with TRBJ2-5, with D possibly TRBD1 on 5 matching bases. V was pared by 2 bases and J by 4 bases, with 14 bases between. The CDR3 runs 15 residues. From germline, CDR1 is SEHNR and CDR2 FQNEAQ (reference sequence). The CDR3 spells CASSLPSQERETQYF. For the CDR3, the DNA is TGTGCCAGCAGCTTACCATCACAGGAAAGAGAGACCCAGTACTTC.

The chain joins TRBV6-6 to TRBJ2-7; weak D call: TRBD1 (6 bases). In germline, CDR1 is MNHNY, CDR2 SVGAGI (reference sequence). V lost 7 bases to trimming and J lost 3 bases, with 16 bases between them. The CDR3 totals 14 residues. CDR3 sequence (DNA): TGTGCCAGCAACCCCGGGACACAAAACTACGAGCAGTACTTC. Amino acids: CASNPGTQNYEQYF.